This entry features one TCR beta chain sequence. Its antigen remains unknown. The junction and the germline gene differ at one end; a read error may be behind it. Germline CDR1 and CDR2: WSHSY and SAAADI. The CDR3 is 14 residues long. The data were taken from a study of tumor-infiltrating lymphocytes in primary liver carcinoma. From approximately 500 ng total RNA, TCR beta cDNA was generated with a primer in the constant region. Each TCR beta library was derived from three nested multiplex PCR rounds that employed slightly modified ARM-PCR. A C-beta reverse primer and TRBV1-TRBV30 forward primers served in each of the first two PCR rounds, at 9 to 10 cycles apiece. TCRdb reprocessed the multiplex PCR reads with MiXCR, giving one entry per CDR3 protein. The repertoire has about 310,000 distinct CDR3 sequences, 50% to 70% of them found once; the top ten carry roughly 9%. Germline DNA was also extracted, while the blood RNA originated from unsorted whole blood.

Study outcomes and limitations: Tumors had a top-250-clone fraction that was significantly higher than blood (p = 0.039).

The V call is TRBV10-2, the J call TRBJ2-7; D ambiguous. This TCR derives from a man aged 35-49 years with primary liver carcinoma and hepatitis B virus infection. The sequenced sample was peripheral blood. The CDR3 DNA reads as TGCACCAGCGCGGCTGTGGCGGACTCCTACGAGCAGTACTTC. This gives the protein CTSAAVADSYEQYF.